This record concerns one T cell receptor beta chain sequence. Only one count was recorded for this clone. This receptor's antigen is unknown. Qualities for individual bases were not recorded, and no much larger clone is one base off. These data are taken from a study of T cell responses to AZD1222 COVID-19 vaccine (dated by TCRdb to the early 2020s). Some background on the complete study: A total of about 250 trial participants underwent TCR sequencing, of whom about 210 had received two doses of AZD1222 and 26 had received two doses of the MenACWY control vaccine. Trial participants were enrolled by age into 18-55, 56-69 and 70-plus year subgroups, with approximately 150, 30 and 60 TCR-sequenced participants respectively. The paper's findings and limits, for the study overall: CD4 TCRs associated with the vaccine covered the entire spike protein, and the dominant responses were in regions 160-218 and 743-854. No day 14 peak-response samples were available, so repertoires were characterized only after the peak T cell response. After two AZD1222 doses, spike-specific TCR breadth and depth were significantly higher than at day 0 and than in MenACWY recipients. The 56-69-year group was small, and its depth increase did not reach significance, likely because of low power. Participants were mostly white British and included more females than males, and it was suggested by the authors that clonal diversity may have been underestimated. Conclusions about previously exposed vaccinees were limited because only a handful of AZD1222 recipients were SARS-CoV-2 seropositive at baseline. Epitopes outside the regions mutated in the B.1.351 and B.1.1.7 variants were reportedly recognized by nearly half of the unique spike-specific TCRs.

The CDR3 runs 14 residues from the cysteine to the phenylalanine. Kept here is only the CDR3 DNA, which spans 42 bases and is read in frame from base 1. V gives up 4 bases and J gives up 1 base, and the segment between their germline ends measures 8 bases. Taken from the germline V gene (reference sequence), the CDR1 and CDR2 loops are LGHDT and YNNKEL. The CDR3 regions of human TCRbeta chains were analyzed by immunosequencing. The authors' analysis ran thus. TCRs in the repertoires were compared against a reference library of SARS-CoV-2-specific TCRs that had been generated with the MIRA antigen-specificity platform. Breadth was defined as the fraction of unique TCRs that were SARS-CoV-2-associated, and depth was defined as the fraction of total T cells that were SARS-CoV-2-associated. Using the MIRA data, each spike-specific TCR was mapped to the spike region that the TCR reacts to and placed in a CD4 or CD8 class. Log10-transformed breadth and depth values were compared by one-way ANOVA with Sidak's multiple comparisons tests. The immuneACCESS repertoire file appears here via TCRdb, limited to in-frame rearrangements. These files lack a portion of the clones; in checked studies, under half of the deficit traces to unresolved V genes, and the cause of the others is not known. V and J calls and clone size follow that table, whereas D and trimming were derived from the DNA. Present in this sample are some 180,000 clones, 80% to 95% of which were seen just once. The leading ten clones occupy roughly 2% of the sample.

The intended sense of this specimen's time point label: about 28 days (+/-7) after the second vaccine dose. AZD1222 recipients with second doses at about 4 weeks or about 12 weeks were pooled, because spike-specific TCR depth and breadth did not differ between schedules. The vaccinee samples were drawn from two UK trials, COV001 and COV002, one of which was a single-blind randomized controlled phase 2/3 trial testing AZD1222 (ChAdOx1 nCoV-19) in healthy adults. For TCRbeta chain sequencing, PBMC samples from trial participants were taken at day 0 and at day 28 after the second dose. The chain links TRBV3-1 (or the pseudogene TRBV3-2) with TRBJ1-3, with the D gene call left open. The clonotype was recovered from an adult who received the AZD1222 COVID-19 vaccine. The input for sequencing was peripheral blood, taken 28 days after the second AZD1222 dose. Here is the DNA: TGTGCCAGCAGCCTCCGGGATTCTGGAAACACCATATATTTT. The resulting protein is CASSLRDSGNTIYF.